Reported below is one T cell receptor beta chain. Its target is unknown. The source of the sample is a study of CD8+ T cells in alopecia areata. Study information: Each of the treated patients was given oral tofacitinib, 5 to 10 mg twice daily, for moderate-to-severe alopecia areata.

Reverse transcription of extracted RNA yielded cDNA, which provided the sequencing template. Method: immunoSEQ multiplex PCR; TCRdb's copy keeps in-frame clones and lacks some. Seen here are about 220,000 clones, about 57% observed once, and the top ten hold about 1.4%. The treatment here: oral pan-JAK inhibitor, 5-10 mg twice daily. As part of sample collection, lesional scalp punch biopsies and peripheral blood were taken from alopecia areata patients. This CDR3 spans 14 amino acids. Germline CDR1 and CDR2: SGDLS and YYNGEE. The ends were cut back, 3 bases at V and 6 bases at J, with 16 bases in the middle. Study-level points and caveats: Scalp and blood samples kept many expanded lesional clones throughout tofacitinib.

This TCR was recovered from a human donor with alopecia areata. The sample here was CD4+ T cells sorted from blood, taken at week 4, from a patient treated with tofacitinib. The chain uses TRBV9 and TRBJ2-7; unclear D gene. The CDR3 DNA reads as TGTGCCAGCAGCGCTCAATACCGCGACGGCGAGCAGTACTTC. Its protein is CASSAQYRDGEQYF.